This paragraph reports one T cell receptor beta chain. The V segment lost 0 bases and the J segment 3 bases; nucleotides outside the gene matches: 4. Looked up from germline, CDR1 is SGDLS and CDR2 is YYNGEE. The CDR3 runs 15 residues. This sample is drawn from a study of blood T cell repertoires in COVID-19. Study-level background: Spain, Italy and the United States supplied samples that represented acute and convalescent COVID-19. PBMCs, B-cell-depleted T cells, or T cells were the source of the cDNA or gDNA that made up the material.

In the source study's methods: By means of reference gene primer amplification, nucleated cell counts were estimated. This table comes from immunoSEQ multiplex PCR, and its TCRdb copy is limited to in-frame clones, with some not included. V, J and clone size were drawn from that table, and D and trimming were deduced from the DNA. This table has some 320,000 clones, more than 70% appearing once. The origin of this receptor is a woman aged 45-60 years who had recovered from COVID-19. What was sequenced was peripheral blood. The gene calls are TRBV9 and TRBJ2-3; 7 bases fit TRBD1. CDR3 loop: CASSVAVRGTDTQYF. Written as DNA, the CDR3 is TGTGCCAGCAGCGTAGCGGTCAGGGGGACAGATACGCAGTATTTT. The full variable domain, rest sourced from reference TRBV9 and TRBJ2-3, is DSGVTQTPKHLITATGQRVTLRCSPRSGDLSVYWYQQSLDQGLQFLIQYYNGEERAKGNILERFSAQQFPDLHSELNLSSLELGDSALYFCASSVAVRGTDTQYFGPGTRLTVL.